Presented here are 12 T cell receptor beta chains from one specimen sequenced in a study of vaccination effects on CD4 cells after COVID-19. Measured with immunoSEQ multiplex PCR; TCRdb has only the in-frame clones, and not every one. Of more than 20,000 clones in the sample, 65% to 80% were seen once. What these receptors recognize is not known. Within the ViraFEST assay, antigen-specific CD4+ T cells underwent expansion with viral peptide pools prior to sequencing. Following 10 days of culture, CD4+ T cells were isolated. Vaccine administered to participants consisted of two doses of either BNT162b2 or mRNA-1273. Material: CD4+ T cells from PBMCs cultured with HCoV-NL63 spike peptides, obtained after COVID-19 vaccination. Source of these receptors: a human donor who received a COVID-19 vaccine.

This chain connects TRBV5-4 to TRBJ2-2, with 14 bases matching TRBD2. Trimming took 5 bases from V and 7 from J; bases not matched to a gene: 13. The CDR3 spans 18 residues. The germline gives CDR1 SGHNT, CDR2 YYREEE (reference sequence). Here the CDR3 reads CASREGLAGGLSGGELFF. CDR3 nucleotide sequence: TGTGCCAGCAGGGAAGGACTAGCGGGAGGCCTATCGGGCGGGGAGCTGTTTTTT.

The count of this clone is one. This rearrangement joins TRBV5-1 to TRBJ1-1, with D unresolved. V lost 0 bases and J 1 base, leaving 4 bases between the germline ends. The CDR3 loop spans 13 amino acids. Germline CDR1 reads SGHRS; CDR2 reads YFSETQ. This chain's CDR3 is CASSLEQNTEAFF. CDR3 nucleotide sequence: TGCGCCAGCAGCTTGGAACAGAACACTGAAGCTTTCTTT.

This chain links TRBV6-4 with TRBJ2-1; D is possibly TRBD2 (6 bases). The V end lost 2 bases, the J end lost 8 bases, and 13 bases lay between the germline ends. Germline V gives CDR1 MRHNA, CDR2 SNTAGT. The CDR3 consists of 14 residues. In DNA, the CDR3 is TGTGCCAGCAGTGACGGGACTCAGAGCCATGAGCAGTTCTTC. Amino acids: CASSDGTQSHEQFF.

The chain carries TRBV5-1 and TRBJ2-5, with 9 bases that match TRBD2. CDR1 SGHRS and CDR2 YFSETQ come from the germline V gene. V dropped 0 bases and J dropped 4; count of bases not matched to a gene: 7. The CDR3 runs 16 residues. For the CDR3, the DNA is TGCGCCAGCAGCTTGGAAGGGAGTAGCGGGGGAGAGACCCAGTACTTC. It is translated as CASSLEGSSGGETQYF.

The chain joins TRBV12-3 or TRBV12-4 to TRBJ2-3; D unresolved. V was clipped by 5 bases and J by 4 bases, with 7 bases between them. The CDR3 is made up of 12 amino acids. The DNA of the CDR3 is TGTGCCAGCAGTCCTGACGCAGATACGCAGTATTTT. Protein: CASSPDADTQYF.

The chain uses TRBV3-1 (or the pseudogene TRBV3-2) and TRBJ2-3, with D uncertain. V was shortened by 1 base and J by 5 bases, with 1 base between the two germline ends. This CDR3 contains 11 residues. The germline V gene encodes CDR1 LGHDT and CDR2 YNNKEL (reference sequence). CDR3 amino acids: CASSQVDTQYF. CDR3 coding DNA: TGTGCCAGCAGCCAAGTAGATACGCAGTATTTT.

This rearrangement joins TRBV5-1 to TRBJ2-1; D is unresolved. Trimming took off 2 bases at V and 4 bases at J, with 19 bases between the two ends. CDR1 SGHRS and CDR2 YFSETQ come from the germline V gene. The CDR3 has 17 residues. Here the CDR3 DNA reads TGCGCCAGCAGCTTATGGGCAGGATATGAAGGGTACAATGAGCAGTTCTTC. Its protein is CASSLWAGYEGYNEQFF.

This chain's CDR3 is CASKGPQLRNQPQHF. The CDR3 DNA reads TGTGCCAGCAAGGGACCCCAGCTTCGCAATCAGCCCCAGCATTTT. This chain links TRBV6-5 with TRBJ1-5; the D gene is possibly TRBD1 (5 bases). CDR3 length: 15 residues. The V end lost 7 bases, the J end lost 2 bases, and 15 bases lay between the germline ends. Germline V gene sequence: CDR1 MNHEY, CDR2 SVGAGI.

This clone was counted once. V is TRBV5-1 and J is TRBJ1-5, with unresolved D. The CDR3 loop spans 15 amino acids. Between the trimmed V and J ends, which lost 1 base and 0 bases, there was a span of 8 bases. Germline-derived CDR1 and CDR2 are SGHRS and YFSETQ. This CDR3 is CASSLQGGSNQPQHF. The CDR3 nucleotides read TGCGCCAGCAGCTTGCAAGGAGGTAGCAATCAGCCCCAGCATTTT.

This clone came up a few times. The gene calls are TRBV11-2 and TRBJ1-3, with D unresolved. The CDR3 runs 15 residues. V was cut by 0 bases and J by 0 bases, with 6 bases left in between. Germline CDR1 is SGHAT and CDR2 is FQNNGV. CDR3 sequence reads: CASSLDGNSGNTIYF. In DNA form, the CDR3 reads TGTGCCAGCAGCTTAGACGGGAACTCTGGAAACACCATATATTTT. The complete variable domain, with remaining parts taken from reference TRBV11-2 and TRBJ1-3, reads EAGVAQSPRYKIIEKRQSVAFWCNPISGHATLYWYQQILGQGPKLLIQFQNNGVVDDSQLPKDRFSAERLKGVDSTLKIQPAKLEDSAVYLCASSLDGNSGNTIYFGEGSWLTVV.

This chain links TRBV11-3 with TRBJ2-4, with TRBD2 identical over 7 bases. Germline trimming cut 8 bases from V and 5 bases from J; bases unmatched to any gene: 9. Per germline, CDR1 SGHNT and CDR2 YENEEA. This CDR3 is built from 14 residues. CDR3: CASARGGDQNIQYF. The CDR3 DNA reads as TGTGCCAGCGCCCGTGGGGGGGACCAAAACATTCAGTACTTC.

The CDR3 bases are TGCGCCGGAGCCACAGGGAGCACAGATACGCAGTATTTT. It codes for CAGATGSTDTQYF. J is TRBJ2-3 and V is TRBV5-1; perhaps TRBD1 as D (6 bases). Germline CDR1 SGHRS, CDR2 YFSETQ. The CDR3 has 13 residues. Trimming cost V 10 bases and J 0 bases, with 12 bases left between them.